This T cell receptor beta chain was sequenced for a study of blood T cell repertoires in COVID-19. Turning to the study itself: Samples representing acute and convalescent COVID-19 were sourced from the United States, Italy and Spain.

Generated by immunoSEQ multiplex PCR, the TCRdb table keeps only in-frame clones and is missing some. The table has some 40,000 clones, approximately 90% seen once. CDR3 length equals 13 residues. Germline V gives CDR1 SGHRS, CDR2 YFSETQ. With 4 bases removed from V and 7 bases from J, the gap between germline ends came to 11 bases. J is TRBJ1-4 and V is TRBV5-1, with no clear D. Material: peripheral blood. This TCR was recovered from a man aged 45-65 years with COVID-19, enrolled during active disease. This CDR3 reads CASSPRPGEKLFF. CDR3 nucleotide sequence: TGCGCCAGCAGCCCGAGGCCGGGTGAAAAACTGTTTTTT.